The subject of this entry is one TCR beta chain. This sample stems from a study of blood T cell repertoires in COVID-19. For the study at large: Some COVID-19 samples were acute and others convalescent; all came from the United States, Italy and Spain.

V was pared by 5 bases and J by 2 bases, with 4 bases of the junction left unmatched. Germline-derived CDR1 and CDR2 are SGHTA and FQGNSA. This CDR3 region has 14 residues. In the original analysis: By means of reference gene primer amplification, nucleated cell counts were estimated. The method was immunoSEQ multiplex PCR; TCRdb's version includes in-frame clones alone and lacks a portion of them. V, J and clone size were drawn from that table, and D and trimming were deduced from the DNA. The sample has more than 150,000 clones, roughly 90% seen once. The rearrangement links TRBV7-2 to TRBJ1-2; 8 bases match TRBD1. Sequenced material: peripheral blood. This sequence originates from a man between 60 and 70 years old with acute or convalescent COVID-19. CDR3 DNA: TGTGCCAGCAGCAAAGACAGGGGAAACTATGGCTACACCTTC. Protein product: CASSKDRGNYGYTF. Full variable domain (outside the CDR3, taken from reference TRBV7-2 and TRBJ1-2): GAGVSQSPSNKVTEKGKDVELRCDPISGHTALYWYRQSLGQGLEFLIYFQGNSAPDKSGLPSDRFSAERTGGSVSTLTIQRTQQEDSAVYLCASSKDRGNYGYTFGSGTRLTVV.